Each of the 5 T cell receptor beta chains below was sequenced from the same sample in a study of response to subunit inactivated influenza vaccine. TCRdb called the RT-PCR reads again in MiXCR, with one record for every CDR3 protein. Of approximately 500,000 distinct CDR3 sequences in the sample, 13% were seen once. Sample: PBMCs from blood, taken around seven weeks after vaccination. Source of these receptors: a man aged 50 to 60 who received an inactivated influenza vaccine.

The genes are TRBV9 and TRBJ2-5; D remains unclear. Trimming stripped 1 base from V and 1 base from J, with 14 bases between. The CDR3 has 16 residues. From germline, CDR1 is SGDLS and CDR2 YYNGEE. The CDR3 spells CASSVMVTPTQETQYF. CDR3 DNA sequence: TGTGCCAGCAGCGTAATGGTGACACCTACCCAAGAGACCCAGTACTTC.

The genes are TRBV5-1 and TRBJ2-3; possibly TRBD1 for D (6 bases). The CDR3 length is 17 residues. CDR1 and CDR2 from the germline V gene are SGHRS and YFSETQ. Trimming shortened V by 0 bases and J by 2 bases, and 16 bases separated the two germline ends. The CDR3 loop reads CASSLASGTGLTDTQYF. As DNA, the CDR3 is TGCGCCAGCAGCTTGGCCTCGGGAACAGGGCTCACAGATACGCAGTATTTT.

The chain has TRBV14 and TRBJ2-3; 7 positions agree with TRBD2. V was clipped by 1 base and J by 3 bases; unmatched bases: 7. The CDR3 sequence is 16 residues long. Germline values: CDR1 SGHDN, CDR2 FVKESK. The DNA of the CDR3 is TGTGCCAGCAGCCAAGTAATGACGGGAGGAACAGATACGCAGTATTTT. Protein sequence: CASSQVMTGGTDTQYF.

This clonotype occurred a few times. CDR3 nucleotide sequence: TGTGCCAGCAGCGGCCGGGACAGCGAAAAACTGTTTTTT. Its protein is CASSGRDSEKLFF. The rearrangement links TRBV7-8 to TRBJ1-4, with 7 bases lining up with TRBD1. After removal of 5 bases from V and 8 bases from J, the junction contained 5 bases not matched to a gene. The CDR3 consists of 13 residues. Germline CDR1 is SGHVS and CDR2 is FQNEAQ.

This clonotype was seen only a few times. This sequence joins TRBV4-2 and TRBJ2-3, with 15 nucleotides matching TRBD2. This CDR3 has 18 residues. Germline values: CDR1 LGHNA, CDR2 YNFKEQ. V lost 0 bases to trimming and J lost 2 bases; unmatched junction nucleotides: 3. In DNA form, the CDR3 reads TGTGCCAGCAGCCAAGAGGGACTAGCGGGGGGATTCACAGATACGCAGTATTTT. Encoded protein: CASSQEGLAGGFTDTQYF.